The 3 T cell receptor beta chains listed next were all sequenced from one sample in a study of cytomegalovirus exposure and HLA in healthy donors. Some clones are missing from TCRdb's copy, which holds only in-frame ones; the method was immunoSEQ multiplex PCR. This sample has fewer than 130,000 clones, with around 89% found just once. The sample taken for sequencing was PBMCs. All receptors come from a woman in her 30s in good health and CMV-seropositive.

The gene calls are TRBV4-1 and TRBJ1-5, with TRBD1 matching 8 bases. This CDR3 has 19 residues. Germline lookup yields CDR1 MGHRA and CDR2 YSYEKL. Germline trimming cut 1 base from V and 2 bases from J; bases unmatched to any gene: 13. The CDR3 nucleotides read TGCGCCAGCAGCCAAGGGGCGACAGGGGCTTTCATGGGCAATCAGCCCCAGCATTTT. Translation gives CASSQGATGAFMGNQPQHF.

This chain links TRBV5-6 with TRBJ2-2; 8 bases agree with TRBD2. The V and J ends lost 0 bases and 1 base, in that order; junction bases with no gene match: 5. The V gene's germline CDR1 is SGHDT and CDR2 YYEEEE. There are 17 residues in the CDR3. CDR3 in amino acids: CASSLGLAYLNTGELFF. The CDR3 nucleotides read TGTGCCAGCAGCTTGGGACTAGCGTACCTGAACACCGGGGAGCTGTTTTTT. Full variable domain (remainder filled in from reference TRBV5-6 and TRBJ2-2): DAGVTQSPTHLIKTRGQQVTLRCSPKSGHDTVSWYQQALGQGPQFIFQYYEEEERQRGNFPDRFSGHQFPNYSSELNVNALLLGDSALYLCASSLGLAYLNTGELFFGEGSRLTVL.

This clone was seen only once. The chain uses TRBV7-2 and TRBJ1-6, with D possibly being TRBD1 (6 bases). V was clipped by 6 bases and J by 0 bases, with 12 bases between them. The germline CDR1 and CDR2 sequences are SGHTA and FQGNSA. This CDR3 is 16 amino acids long. In DNA, the CDR3 is TGTGCCAGCAGGGTAGGGGGACACTCCTATAATTCACCCCTCCACTTT. The encoded protein is CASRVGGHSYNSPLHF. Complete variable domain (other parts from reference TRBV7-2 and TRBJ1-6): GAGVSQSPSNKVTEKGKDVELRCDPISGHTALYWYRQSLGQGLEFLIYFQGNSAPDKSGLPSDRFSAERTGGSVSTLTIQRTQQEDSAVYLCASRVGGHSYNSPLHFGNGTRLTVT.